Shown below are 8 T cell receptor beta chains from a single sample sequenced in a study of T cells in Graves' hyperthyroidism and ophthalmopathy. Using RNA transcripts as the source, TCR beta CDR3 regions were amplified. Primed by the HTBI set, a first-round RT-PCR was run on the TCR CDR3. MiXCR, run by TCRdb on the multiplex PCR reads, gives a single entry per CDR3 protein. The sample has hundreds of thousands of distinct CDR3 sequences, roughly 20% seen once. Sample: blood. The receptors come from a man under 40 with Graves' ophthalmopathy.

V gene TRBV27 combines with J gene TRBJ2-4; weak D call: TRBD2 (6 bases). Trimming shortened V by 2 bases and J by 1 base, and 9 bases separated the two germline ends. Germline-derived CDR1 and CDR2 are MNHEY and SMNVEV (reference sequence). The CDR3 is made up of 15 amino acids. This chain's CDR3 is CASSLTGSAKNIQYF. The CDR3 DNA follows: TGTGCCAGCAGTTTAACCGGGAGCGCCAAAAACATTCAGTACTTC.

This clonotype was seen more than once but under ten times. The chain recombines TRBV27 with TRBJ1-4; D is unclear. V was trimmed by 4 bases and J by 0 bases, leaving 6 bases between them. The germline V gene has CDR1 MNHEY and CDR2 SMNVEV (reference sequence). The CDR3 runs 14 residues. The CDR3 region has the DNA TGTGCCAGCAGTTCCAGACCAACTAATGAAAAACTGTTTTTT. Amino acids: CASSSRPTNEKLFF.

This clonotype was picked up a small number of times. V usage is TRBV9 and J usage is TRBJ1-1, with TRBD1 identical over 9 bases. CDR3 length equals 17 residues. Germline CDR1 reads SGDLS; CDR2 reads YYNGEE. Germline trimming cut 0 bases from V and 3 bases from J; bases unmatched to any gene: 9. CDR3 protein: CASSVGLDRGGDTEAFF. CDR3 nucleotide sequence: TGTGCCAGCAGCGTAGGTCTGGACAGGGGAGGGGACACTGAAGCTTTCTTT.

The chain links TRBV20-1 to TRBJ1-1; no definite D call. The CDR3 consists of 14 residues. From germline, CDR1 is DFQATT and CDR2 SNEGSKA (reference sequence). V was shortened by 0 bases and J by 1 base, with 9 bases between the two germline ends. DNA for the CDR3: TGCAGTGCTAGAGATCGGGGTCCGAACACTGAAGCTTTCTTT. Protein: CSARDRGPNTEAFF.

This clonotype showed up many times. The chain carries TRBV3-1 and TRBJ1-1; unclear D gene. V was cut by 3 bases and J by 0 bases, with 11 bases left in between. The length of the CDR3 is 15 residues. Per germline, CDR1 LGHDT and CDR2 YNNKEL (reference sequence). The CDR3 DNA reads TGTGCCAGCAGCCACAAAAGTCGCGTGAACACTGAAGCTTTCTTT. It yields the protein CASSHKSRVNTEAFF.

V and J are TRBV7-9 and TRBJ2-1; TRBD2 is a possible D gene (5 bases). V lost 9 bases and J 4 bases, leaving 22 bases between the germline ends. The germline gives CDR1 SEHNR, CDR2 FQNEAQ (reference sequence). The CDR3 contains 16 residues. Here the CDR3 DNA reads TGTGCCAGTCCGCCCCGGGGTGCGGTTTTTTACAATGAGCAGTTCTTC. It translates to CASPPRGAVFYNEQFF.

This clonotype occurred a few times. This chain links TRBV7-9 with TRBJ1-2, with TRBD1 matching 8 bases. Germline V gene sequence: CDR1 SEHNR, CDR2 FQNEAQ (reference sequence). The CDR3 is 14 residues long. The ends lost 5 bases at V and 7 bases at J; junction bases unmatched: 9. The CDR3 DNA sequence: TGTGCCAGCAGCCCGACGCAGGGGGCCTTTGGCTACACCTTC. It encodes CASSPTQGAFGYTF.

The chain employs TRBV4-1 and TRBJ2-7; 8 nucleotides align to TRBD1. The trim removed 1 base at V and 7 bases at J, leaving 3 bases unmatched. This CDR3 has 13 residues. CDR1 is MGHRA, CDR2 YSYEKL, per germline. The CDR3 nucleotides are TGCGCCAGCAGCCAAGGGGACAGGCGGGAGCAGTACTTC. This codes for CASSQGDRREQYF.